A selection of T cell receptor beta chains follows, all from one sample in a study of blood T cell repertoires in COVID-19. The assay was immunoSEQ multiplex PCR, and TCRdb's table has in-frame clones only and misses some. The table shows about 300,000 clones, with more than 75% occurring only once. The source material was PBMCs or T cells enriched from blood (not recorded which). These receptors were obtained from a woman between 18 and 29 years old who had recovered from COVID-19. The CDR3 runs from the conserved cysteine through the conserved F or W. D genes are given only for firm matches. Expanded clones are given a class, and other clones once, few, many or no size at all.

j_call v_call clone_size cdr3_length d_call cdr3_nt cdr3_aa
TRBJ1-6 TRBV2 - 12 TRBD1 TGTGCCAGCAGCGGACAGGACTGGCACCTCCACTTT CASSGQDWHLHF
TRBJ2-3 TRBV24-1 - 13 - TGTGCCACCAGGGGGCAGGGCTCAGATACGCAGTATTTT CATRGQGSDTQYF
TRBJ2-5 TRBV4-1 - 14 - TGCGCCAGCAGCCAAGAACAGTCCCAAGAGACCCAGTACTTC CASSQEQSQETQYF
TRBJ2-6 TRBV7-8 - 21 TRBD2 TGTGCCAGCAGCCCCCTTTTCCTTCTAGCGGGAGTCCAATCTGGGGCCAACGTCCTGACTTTC CASSPLFLLAGVQSGANVLTF
TRBJ1-3 TRBV28 few 19 TRBD1 TGTGCCAGCCATGGAACATGGACAGGGGATAAGCATGTTGGACGCACCATATATTTT CASHGTWTGDKHVGRTIYF
TRBJ2-3 TRBV24-1 - 16 TRBD1 TGTGCCACCAGTGACCCGGACAGGGGGTTGGGAGATACGCAGTATTTT CATSDPDRGLGDTQYF
TRBJ2-7 TRBV18 - 18 TRBD2 TGTGCCAGCTCACCACCCACTAGTACTAGCGGGAGCTCCTACGAGCAGTACTTC CASSPPTSTSGSSYEQYF
TRBJ1-1 TRBV14 - 14 TRBD1 TGTGCCAGCAGCCTCCAGACAGGGGGCACTGAAGCTTTCTTT CASSLQTGGTEAFF
TRBJ2-7 TRBV28 - 15 TRBD1 TGTGCCAGCAGCGGGACCGGGACAGGACCCTACGAGCAGTACTTC CASSGTGTGPYEQYF
TRBJ1-2 TRBV19 - 18 TRBD1 TGTGCCACTAGAACTGAGACAGGGTTTATTCTCTCTAACTATGGCTACACCTTC CATRTETGFILSNYGYTF
TRBJ1-2 TRBV6-5 - 14 - TGTGCCAGCTCCCCCGGGGGTAACAACTATGGCTACACCTTC CASSPGGNNYGYTF
TRBJ1-3 TRBV24-1 - 16 - TGTGCCACCAGTGATTTGGAGGGTGCACGTGGAAACACCATATATTTT CATSDLEGARGNTIYF
TRBJ2-7 TRBV6-5 - 15 - TGTGCCAGCCGGAACGTCGCAGGGGATACCTACGAGCAGTACTTC CASRNVAGDTYEQYF
TRBJ1-3 TRBV15 - 16 - TGTGCCACCAGCCGGGGGGACGCAAGCTCTGGAAACACCATATATTTT CATSRGDASSGNTIYF
TRBJ1-5 TRBV5-1 - 14 - TGCGCCAGCAGCTTGACGGGGGGTGAACAGCCCCAGCATTTT CASSLTGGEQPQHF
TRBJ1-1 TRBV6-1 once 16 - TGTGCCAGCAGTGCGCGACAGGCCTGGTTTTCAACTGAAGCTTTCTTT CASSARQAWFSTEAFF
TRBJ2-3 TRBV5-1 - 14 TRBD2 TGCGCCAGCAGCTTACTAGCGGGAGAGGATACGCAGTATTTT CASSLLAGEDTQYF
TRBJ1-1 TRBV19 - 18 TRBD1 TGTGCCAGTAGTATACCGCCGGACAGGGGGAAGATGAACACTGAAGCTTTCTTT CASSIPPDRGKMNTEAFF
TRBJ1-1 TRBV19 - 16 - TGTGCCAGTAGCAGGGGAATGGGGCTTACGAACACTGAAGCTTTCTTT CASSRGMGLTNTEAFF
TRBJ2-1 TRBV27 - 17 TRBD2 TGTGCCAGCAGTTTGCCGCCTAGCGGGAGGGCGGGGAATGAGCAGTTCTTC CASSLPPSGRAGNEQFF